Included here is one T cell receptor (beta chain) sequence, with context. This sample was taken from a study of T cell repertoires in cytomegalovirus infection. TCRdb recomputed calls from the reads with MiXCR, one row per CDR3 protein. Of about 230,000 distinct CDR3 sequences listed, over 20% are singletons. The CDR3 extends over 14 amino acids. V was pared by 7 bases and J by 3 bases, with 16 bases between. Looked up from germline, CDR1 is SQVTM and CDR2 is ANQGSEA. The rearrangement links TRBV29-1 to TRBJ2-1; D may match TRBD1 or TRBD2 (6 bases each). The TCR was taken from a human donor in good health (CMV status not recorded). Some clones in this sample may be carry-over from other donors' samples. The specimen sequenced was CD8+ T cells from PBMCs. CDR3 sequence reads: CSAGGQGNYNEQFF. CDR3 bases: TGCAGCGCTGGGGGGCAGGGGAACTACAATGAGCAGTTCTTC.